This T cell receptor beta chain comes out of a study of cytomegalovirus exposure and HLA in healthy donors. As concerns this clone: This sample includes further DNA sequences coding for the same CDR3.

Primers: 60 Vbeta forward and 13 Jbeta reverse. Method: immunoSEQ multiplex PCR; TCRdb's copy keeps in-frame clones and lacks some. The sample has 150,000 or so clones, about 78% seen once. The CDR3 totals 13 residues. The V gene's germline CDR1 is LNHDA and CDR2 SQIVND (reference sequence). V lost 9 bases and J lost 4; bases outside the gene matches: 4. The V and J genes are TRBV19 and TRBJ1-1; 11 bases align to TRBD1. This sequence was found in a female donor in good health and CMV-seronegative. Sequenced material: PBMCs. The chain's CDR3 is CASSGTGGTEAFF. CDR3 coding DNA: TGTGCCAGCTCCGGGACAGGGGGCACTGAAGCTTTCTTT.